This T cell receptor (beta chain) is drawn from a study of cytomegalovirus exposure and HLA in healthy donors. For the study at large: Within the Caucasian-associated ancestry cluster were about 81% of the approximately 400 genotyped donors. Study-level findings and limits: It was shown in a later analysis that HLA-associated TCR beta chains were more clonally expanded than other, equally common chains. Previous analysis showed most TCR beta V segments were productive about 90% or about 30% of the time. A missense DCLRE1C variant was associated with V- and J-gene trimming of TCR beta chains in a later analysis, and an independent cohort replicated the association.

The PCR ran on 60 Vbeta and 13 Jbeta primers. Profiled with immunoSEQ multiplex PCR; TCRdb holds only in-frame clones, not every one. The sample totals tens of thousands of clones. With regard to this clone: The antigen remains unidentified.

Germline CDR1 MNHNY, CDR2 SVGAGI (reference sequence). CDR3 length: 14 residues. V lost 2 bases and J lost 3; bases outside the gene matches: 3. The TCR comes from a man younger than 35 in good health and CMV-seropositive. The gene calls are TRBV6-6 and TRBJ2-7, with TRBD1 matching 8 bases. The sequencing input was PBMCs. The CDR3 sequence: CASSYDGQGYEQYF. The CDR3 DNA sequence: TGTGCCAGCAGTTACGACGGACAGGGCTACGAGCAGTACTTC.